This entry is about one T cell receptor (beta chain). The data were obtained in a study of T cell changes during pregnancy in multiple sclerosis. The CDR3 is 14 residues long. Germline-derived CDR1 and CDR2 are SNHLY and FYNNEI. J was trimmed by 4 bases and V by 6 bases; bases with no gene match: 6. The method was immunoSEQ multiplex PCR; TCRdb's version includes in-frame clones alone and lacks a portion of them. The data hold 80,000 or so clones, with around 92% observed a single time. The gene calls are TRBV2 and TRBJ2-5; 9 bases are shared with TRBD2. This sample comprised peripheral blood, obtained before pregnancy. This TCR derives from a female donor with multiple sclerosis, enrolled in a pregnancy study. The CDR3 DNA sequence: TGTGCCAGCAGGGTTAGCGGGGGTGCAGAGACCCAGTACTTC. Its translation: CASRVSGGAETQYF.